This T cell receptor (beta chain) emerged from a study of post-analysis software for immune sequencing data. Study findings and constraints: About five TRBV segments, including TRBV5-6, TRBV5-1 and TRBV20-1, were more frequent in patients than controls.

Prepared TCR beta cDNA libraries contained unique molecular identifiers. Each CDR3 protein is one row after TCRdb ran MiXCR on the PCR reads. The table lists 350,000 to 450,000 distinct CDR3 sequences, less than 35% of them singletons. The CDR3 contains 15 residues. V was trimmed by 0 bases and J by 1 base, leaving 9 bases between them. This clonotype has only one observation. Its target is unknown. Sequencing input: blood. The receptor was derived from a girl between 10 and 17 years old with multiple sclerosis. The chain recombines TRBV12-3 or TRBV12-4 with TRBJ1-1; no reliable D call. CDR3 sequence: CASSLAPVGNTEAFF. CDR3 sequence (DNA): TGTGCCAGCAGTTTAGCGCCGGTGGGGAACACTGAAGCTTTCTTT.